This TCR beta chain came from a study of shared clonotypes between healthy human individuals (dated by TCRdb to about 2020). Study-level background: A couple of women and three men aged 18 to 49 years were included in the cohort. For each donor, CD4 naive and CD4 memory were each run on three plates, CD8 naive on two plates, and CD8 memory on one plate. Blood TCR repertoires of roughly 5 healthy adults were deeply sequenced to estimate repertoire size and the extent of clonotype sharing between individuals. Different laboratories and diverse techniques were used to prepare libraries and sequence TCR repertoires, to increase sequencing depth and limit assay-specific biases. Between about 0.8 and 9 billion PBMCs per donor were obtained by leukapheresis.

Remarks on this clone: Its antigen is currently not known. Base qualities are not provided; no much larger clone lies one nucleotide away.

Using the deep immunoSEQ assay, multiplex PCR amplified TCR CDR3 regions from genomic DNA. Genomic DNA extracted from each cell subset was distributed evenly over all wells of several immunoSEQ 96-well plates, and each plate served as one replicate. For sorted subsets, approximately 210 ng genomic DNA, equal to some 30,000 T cell genomes, was loaded into each replicate PCR. Purified libraries were measured with a Qubit 3.0 fluorometer, size-checked on a Bioanalyzer 2100, and measured again with the KAPA Library Quantification kit. Every immunoSEQ 96-well plate was sequenced on a dedicated single-read 150-cycle Illumina NextSeq 550 flow cell. For the original study's pipeline: The immunoSEQ output contained only junctional sequences without quality scores, so filtering could not match that applied to full-length reads. Sequences were annotated with PyIR, a Python wrapper for IgBLAST v1.9, and V/J genes and CDR3 were assigned using IMGT germline references. Reads with weak V/J assignments (E-value above 1e-6), missing CDR3, stop codons, out-of-frame junctions, or ambiguous translated residues were removed. V3J clonotypes were defined as sequences sharing the same inferred V gene, J gene, and CDR3 amino acid sequence. To compute the percentage overlap between repertoires, the number of shared unique clonotypes was divided by the size of the smaller repertoire. Three approaches were used to assess repertoire richness: RTK rarefaction, the Chao1 estimator, and Recon v2.1 estimates of unobserved clonotypes. OLGA was used to compute generation probabilities for all TCRbeta clonotypes that the gDNA method yielded from four donors. Imported from immuneACCESS, the table was reduced by TCRdb to in-frame sequences with V and J called. These copies leave out some clones; in studies compared against another copy, an unresolved V gene accounts for under half, and the cause of the remainder is not known. The V and J calls and the clone size are those of that table, but D and trimming were determined from the DNA. The sample has about 2.4 million clones on record, around nine tenths of them singletons. Jointly, the top ten make up about 0.13% of the sample.

The donors were healthy, HIV-negative adults who had no recently reported acute infections or vaccinations. Only Caucasian adults living in Nashville, Tennessee, USA were represented among the donors. CD4+ T cells were enriched through magnetic negative selection, after which naive cells were positively selected on CD45RA and the remaining negative fraction served as the memory subset. After blood collection by leukapheresis, PBMCs were isolated using Ficoll-Histopaque density gradient centrifugation and then cryopreserved in the vapor phase of liquid nitrogen. Purity and quantity of every magnetically sorted T cell population were checked by analytical flow cytometry. Each sorted fraction had its genomic DNA isolated and then quantified by UV absorbance on a Nanodrop 2000c. Its CDR3 holds 11 amino acids, cysteine through phenylalanine. Kept here is only the CDR3 DNA, which spans 33 bases and is read in frame from base 1. The germline V gene encodes CDR1 GTSNPN and CDR2 SVGIG (reference sequence). At the junction V is shortened by 6 bases and J by 0 bases, with 5 bases in between.

Broader findings and caveats from the paper: Pairwise subsampling led to the expectation that sequencing depth would affect the degree of clonotype sharing among donors. Rarefaction of sorted-subset datasets indicated incomplete sequencing despite the large sequencing depth. Because the study included only a small number of donors, the genetic and exposure-history diversity represented was limited. About 5% of naive CD4, around 3.5% of naive CD8, approximately 2.2% of memory CD4, and approximately 0.39% of memory CD8 clonotypes were shared across several donors. Estimated clonotype richness was generally larger for naive than for memory subsets. Only blood was sampled, and tissue TCR repertoires likely differ from those in blood. Clonotypes shared by all four sorted-subset donors showed higher generation probabilities than non-shared clonotypes.

The receptor was derived from a man between 18 and 29 years old in good health. Sample: naive CD4+ T cells sorted from blood. In light of the paper, this sample's cell subset or site label describes: CD45RA+ positively selected. The chain links TRBV30 with TRBJ1-2; the D segment cannot be called with confidence. CDR3 protein: CACQANYGYTF. At the DNA level, the sequence is TGTGCCTGCCAGGCTAACTATGGCTACACCTTC. Where the CDR3 stops, the reference TRBV30 and TRBJ1-2 genes take over; the full variable domain is SQTIHQWPATLVQPVGSPLSLECTVEGTSNPNLYWYRQAAGRGLQLLFYSVGIGQISSEVPQNLSASRPQDRQFILSSKKLLLSDSGFYLCACQANYGYTFGSGTRLTVV.